This T cell receptor (beta chain) was captured by sequencing in a study of cytomegalovirus exposure and HLA in healthy donors. Whole-study context: Of 398 genotyped donors, about 80% clustered with self-reported Caucasian donors.

Nominally healthy donors provided the samples, though records likely missed some immune exposures. The germline CDR1 and CDR2 sequences are SNHLY and FYNNEI. Trimming at V came to 8 bases and at J to 0 bases, leaving 8 bases not matched to a gene. The CDR3 has 15 residues. Amplification used 60 Vbeta primers and 13 Jbeta primers. Data came from immunoSEQ multiplex PCR; TCRdb stores just in-frame clones and leaves some out. The table has about 210,000 clones, nearly 80% seen once. The sample was PBMCs. V and J are TRBV2 and TRBJ2-3; 7 nucleotides agree with TRBD1. This TCR derives from a male donor in good health and CMV-seronegative. CDR3 bases: TGTGCCAGCCGCCCCAGGGGGTCTAGCACAGATACGCAGTATTTT. Protein: CASRPRGSSTDTQYF.